This entry is about one T cell receptor beta chain. The CDR3 is 14 residues long. The germline V gene encodes CDR1 MNHEY and CDR2 SVGAGI. The V segment lost 7 bases and the J segment 4 bases; nucleotides outside the gene matches: 7. These data belong to a study of blood T cell repertoires in COVID-19. The overall study: Acute-phase and convalescent COVID-19 samples originated in the United States, Italy and Spain.

The method was immunoSEQ multiplex PCR; TCRdb's version includes in-frame clones alone and lacks a portion of them. The table records roughly 180,000 clones, roughly 86% of them present only once. This TCR was sampled from a woman aged 25 to 39 with active or convalescent COVID-19. Sequences were obtained from peripheral blood. The rearrangement joins TRBV6-5 to TRBJ2-7; 10 nucleotides align to TRBD2. The CDR3 DNA is TGTGCCAGCAAAAGGACTAGCGGTTCTTACGAGCAGTACTTC. It yields the protein CASKRTSGSYEQYF.